Detailed here is one TCR beta chain. J lost 6 bases, V lost 0 bases, and 19 bases had no gene match. CDR3 size: 20 residues. The V gene's germline CDR1 is MNHEY and CDR2 SVGEGT. The data were taken from a study of blood T cell repertoires in COVID-19. The method was immunoSEQ multiplex PCR; TCRdb's version includes in-frame clones alone and lacks a portion of them. This repertoire shows 200,000 to 300,000 clones, more than 85% found once; its top ten account for about 5%. The chain joins TRBV6-2 or TRBV6-3 to TRBJ2-3; TRBD1 aligns across 9 bases. The sequenced sample consisted of peripheral blood. The TCR originated in a woman in her sixties or seventies with COVID-19, enrolled during active disease. CDR3 protein: CASSYSRVSILGQGVDTQYF. CDR3 DNA: TGTGCCAGCAGTTACTCGAGGGTCTCCATCCTGGGACAGGGAGTGGATACGCAGTATTTT.